The present T cell receptor beta chain was sequenced within a study of blood T cells in healthy people across ages. Study-wide results and caveats: The study could not conclusively compare naive and antigen-experienced cells, given its unsorted PBMCs.

The people who gave samples were healthy Caucasians from Russia, aged about 6 to 95. Samples each yielded at least 5.5 micrograms of total RNA. With regard to this clonotype: What it recognizes is unknown.

Germline values: CDR1 SQVTM, CDR2 ANQGSEA. Trimming removed 8 bases from V and 7 bases from J; junction bases left unmatched: 8. This CDR3 spans 13 amino acids. Sample-barcoded 5' priming and a J-beta primer mix drove a second PCR of roughly 7 to 11 cycles. Every cDNA molecule bore a tag from a template-switch adaptor containing 12 random nucleotides. TCRdb called the 5' RACE reads again in MiXCR, with one record for every CDR3 protein. The sample gives approximately 1,000,000 distinct CDR3 sequences, 35% to 45% of which show up once; roughly 13% is in the top ten. The sequencing input was blood. The rearrangement uses TRBV29-1 and TRBJ2-1, with 10 bases identical to TRBD2. This TCR came from a man younger than 35 in good health. DNA for the CDR3: TGCAGCATCAGCGGGGGGGCCAGTAATGAGCAGTTCTTC. This encodes CSISGGASNEQFF.